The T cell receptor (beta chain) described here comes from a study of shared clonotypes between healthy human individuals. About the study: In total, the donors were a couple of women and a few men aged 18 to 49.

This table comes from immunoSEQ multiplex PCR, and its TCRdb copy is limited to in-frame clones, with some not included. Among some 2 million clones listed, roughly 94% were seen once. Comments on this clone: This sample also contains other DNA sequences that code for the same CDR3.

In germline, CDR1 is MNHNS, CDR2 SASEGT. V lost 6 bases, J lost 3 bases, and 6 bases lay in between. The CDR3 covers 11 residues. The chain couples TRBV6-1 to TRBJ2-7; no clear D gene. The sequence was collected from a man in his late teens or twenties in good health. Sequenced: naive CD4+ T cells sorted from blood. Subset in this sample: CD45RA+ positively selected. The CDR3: CASSPNYEQYF. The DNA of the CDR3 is TGTGCCAGCAGCCCCAACTACGAGCAGTACTTC.